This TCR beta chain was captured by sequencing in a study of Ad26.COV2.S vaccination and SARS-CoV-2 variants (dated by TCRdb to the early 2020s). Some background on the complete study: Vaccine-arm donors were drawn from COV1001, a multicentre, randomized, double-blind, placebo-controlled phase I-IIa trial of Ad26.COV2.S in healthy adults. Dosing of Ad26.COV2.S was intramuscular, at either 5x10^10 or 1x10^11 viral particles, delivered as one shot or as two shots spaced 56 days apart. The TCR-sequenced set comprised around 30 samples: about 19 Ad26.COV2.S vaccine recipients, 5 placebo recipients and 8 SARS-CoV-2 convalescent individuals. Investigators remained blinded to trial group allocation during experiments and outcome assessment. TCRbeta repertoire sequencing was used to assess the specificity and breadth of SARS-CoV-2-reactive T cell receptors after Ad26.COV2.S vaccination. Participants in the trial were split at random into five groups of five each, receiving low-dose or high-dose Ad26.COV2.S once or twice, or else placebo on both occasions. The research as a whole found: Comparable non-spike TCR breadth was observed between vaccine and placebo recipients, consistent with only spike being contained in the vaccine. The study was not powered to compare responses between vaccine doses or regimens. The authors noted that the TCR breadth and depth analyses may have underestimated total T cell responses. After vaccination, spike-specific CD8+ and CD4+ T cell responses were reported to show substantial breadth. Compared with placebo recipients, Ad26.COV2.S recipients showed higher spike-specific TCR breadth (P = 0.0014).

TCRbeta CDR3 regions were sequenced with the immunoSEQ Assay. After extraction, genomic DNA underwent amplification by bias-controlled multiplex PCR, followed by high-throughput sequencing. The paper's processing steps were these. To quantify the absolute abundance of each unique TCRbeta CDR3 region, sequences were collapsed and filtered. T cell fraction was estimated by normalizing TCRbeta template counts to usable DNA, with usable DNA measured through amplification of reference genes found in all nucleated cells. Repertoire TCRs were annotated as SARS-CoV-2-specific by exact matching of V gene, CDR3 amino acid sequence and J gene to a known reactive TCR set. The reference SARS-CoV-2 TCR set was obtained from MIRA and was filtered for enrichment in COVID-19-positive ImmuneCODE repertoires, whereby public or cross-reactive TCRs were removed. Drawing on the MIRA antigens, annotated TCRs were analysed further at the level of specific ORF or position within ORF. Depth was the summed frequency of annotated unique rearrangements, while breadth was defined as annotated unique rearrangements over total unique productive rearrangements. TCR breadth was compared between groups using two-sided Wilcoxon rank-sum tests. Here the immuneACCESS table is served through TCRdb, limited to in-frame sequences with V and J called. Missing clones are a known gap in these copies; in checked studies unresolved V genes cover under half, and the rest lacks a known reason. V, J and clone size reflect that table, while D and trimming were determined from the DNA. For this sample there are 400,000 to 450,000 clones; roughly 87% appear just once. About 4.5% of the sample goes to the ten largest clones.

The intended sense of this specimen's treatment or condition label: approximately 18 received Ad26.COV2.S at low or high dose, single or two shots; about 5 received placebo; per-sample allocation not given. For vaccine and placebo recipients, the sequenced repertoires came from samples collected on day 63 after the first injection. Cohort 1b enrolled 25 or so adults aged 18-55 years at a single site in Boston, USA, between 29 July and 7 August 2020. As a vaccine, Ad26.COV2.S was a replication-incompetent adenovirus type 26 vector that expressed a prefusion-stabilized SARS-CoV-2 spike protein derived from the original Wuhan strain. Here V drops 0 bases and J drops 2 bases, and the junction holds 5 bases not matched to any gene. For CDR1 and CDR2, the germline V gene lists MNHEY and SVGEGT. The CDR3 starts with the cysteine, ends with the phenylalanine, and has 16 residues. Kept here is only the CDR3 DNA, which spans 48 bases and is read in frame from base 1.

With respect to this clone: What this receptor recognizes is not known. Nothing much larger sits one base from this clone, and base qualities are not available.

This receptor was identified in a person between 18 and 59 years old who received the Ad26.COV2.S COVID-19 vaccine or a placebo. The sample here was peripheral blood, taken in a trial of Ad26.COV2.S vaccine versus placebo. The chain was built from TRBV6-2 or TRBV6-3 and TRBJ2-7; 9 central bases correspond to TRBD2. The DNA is TGTGCCAGCAGTTACTCGCTAGCGGGGACTACCTACGAGCAGTACTTC. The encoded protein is CASSYSLAGTTYEQYF.